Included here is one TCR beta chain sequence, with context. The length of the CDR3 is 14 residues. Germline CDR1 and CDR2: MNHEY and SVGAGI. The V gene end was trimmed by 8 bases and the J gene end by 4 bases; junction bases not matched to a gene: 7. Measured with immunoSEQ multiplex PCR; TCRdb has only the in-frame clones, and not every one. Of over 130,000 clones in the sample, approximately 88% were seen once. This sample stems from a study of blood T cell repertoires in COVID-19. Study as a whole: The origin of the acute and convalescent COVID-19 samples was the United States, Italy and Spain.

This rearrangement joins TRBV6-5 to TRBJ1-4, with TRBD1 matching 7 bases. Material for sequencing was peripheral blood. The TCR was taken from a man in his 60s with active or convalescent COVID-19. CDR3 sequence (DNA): TGTGCCAGCCGCTTGGACAGGATTAATGAAAAACTGTTTTTT. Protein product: CASRLDRINEKLFF.